This TCR beta chain is from a study of shared clonotypes between healthy human individuals. Germline V gene data show CDR1 as SGHAT and CDR2 as FQNNGV. V lost 3 bases and J lost 3; bases outside the gene matches: 4. The CDR3 is 15 amino acids. This clone was seen a single time. Libraries were prepared by immunoSEQ multiplex PCR; TCRdb keeps only in-frame clonotypes and omits some of them. The top ten clones hold roughly 0.36% of a sample with about 2.4 million clones, 80% to 95% of them seen once. Sequenced: naive CD4+ T cells from PBMCs. Noted subset: CD45RA+ positively selected. The V and J genes are TRBV11-2 and TRBJ2-7; the match to TRBD2 covers 11 bases. This sequence originates from a man aged 18-30 years in good health. Some clones in this sample may be carry-over from other donors' samples. CDR3 in DNA: TGTGCCAGCAGCTTCGGACTAGCGGGTCTCTACGAGCAGTACTTC. It encodes CASSFGLAGLYEQYF. Full variable domain (missing parts from reference TRBV11-2 and TRBJ2-7): EAGVAQSPRYKIIEKRQSVAFWCNPISGHATLYWYQQILGQGPKLLIQFQNNGVVDDSQLPKDRFSAERLKGVDSTLKIQPAKLEDSAVYLCASSFGLAGLYEQYFGPGTRLTVT.